The subject of this entry is one T cell receptor beta chain. There are no base qualities to consult, and no much larger clone falls within one base. Taken from the germline V gene (reference sequence), the CDR1 and CDR2 loops are DFQATT and SNEGSKA. The cysteine opens and the phenylalanine closes a CDR3 of 15 amino acids. Only the CDR3 DNA is retained, 45 bases long and in frame from the first base. Unmatched junction bases come to 11, with V trimmed by 4 bases and J by 4 bases. The data were obtained in a study of Japanese encephalitis immunity and Zika vaccine responses (dated by TCRdb to about 2021). Concerning the study at large: Three 5.0 ug doses of alum-adjuvanted ZPIV were administered to included participants at weeks 0, 4 and 28. Twelve participants were given two doses of JEV vaccine (IXIARO) 28 days apart, two to three months before the first ZPIV dose. TCR repertoires were also analyzed from a few flavivirus-naive individuals at weeks 2, 6 and 52 after starting ZPIV vaccination. Before ZPIV, twelve participants were given one dose of YFV vaccine (YF-VAX), while roughly nine participants were flavivirus-naive. ZIKV peptides were 15-mers overlapping by 11 residues, selected for NetMHCpan/NetMHCII-predicted epitopes with affinity below 50 nM. The study asked whether earlier vaccination against Japanese encephalitis virus (JEV) or yellow fever virus (YFV) shaped CD4 T cell responses to the Zika vaccine. For stimulations, either ZIKV structural-protein peptide pools divided into flavivirus-conserved and non-conserved sets or JEV or YFV peptides matching the pre-vaccination were used. More than 5 representative participants from each pre-vaccination group were selected for TCR sequencing, using samples from week 0 (after pre-vaccination and before ZPIV) and week 52. On the study overall, not on this receptor specifically: In JEV-pre-vaccinated donors, the repertoire richness of CD4 T cells responding to conserved ZIKV epitopes dropped significantly after ZPIV. Sample size limitations prevented peptide-pool deconvolution, so the individual peptides driving cross-reactive responses were not identified. Only a few individuals showed CD8 T cell responses to ZIKV peptide pools, and those responses were very low in magnitude. The samples grouped by participant and showed no similarity across individuals, which suggests that no public TCRs were detected. Only a subset of trial participants with three doses and adequate samples was analyzed, not the entire vaccinated cohort. JEV-pre-vaccinated donors showed higher repertoire similarity across time-points and stimulations than YFV-pre-vaccinated donors, indicating more clonotypes common to ZIKV and JEV stimulation.

PBMCs were labeled with CellTrace CFSE and cultured for around six days in RPMI with 8% human serum plus peptide pools at around 0.9 ug/mL each. Unfixed proliferating CD4 T cells were sorted on a BD FACSAria as live CD56-CD19-CD16-CD3+CD4+ CFSE-low cells. Enrolled adults were healthy and seronegative for ZIKV, JEV, YFV, DENV and WNV by microneutralization screening. Samples came from a phase 1, double-blinded, randomized, placebo-controlled trial of an alum-adjuvanted Zika purified-inactivated virus (ZPIV) vaccine. Peripheral blood mononuclear cells were isolated by standard procedure and were kept frozen in liquid nitrogen until use. Library preparation used 5' RACE. Before sequencing, the TCRbeta libraries were pooled in amounts proportional to the number of cells sorted for each library. Total RNA was extracted from sorted cells with RNAzol RT, and cDNA was synthesized with an oligo(dT) primer and a template-switching oligo. The TCRbeta V-CDR3-J region was amplified by PCR with Kapa HiFi between a SMARTer oligo primer and a TCRbeta constant-region primer. Illumina adaptors and sample-specific index barcodes were added in a second PCR, with HighPrep bead cleanup and a Bioanalyzer check confirming a band of roughly 650 bp. Libraries were sequenced on an Illumina MiSeq with 2x151 bp paired-end reads. Under the source paper's analysis protocol: Reads were demultiplexed with an in-house Java program, and MiXCR assigned TCRbeta annotations and counted clonotypes. Repertoire overlap used Morisita-Horn indices from the R package vegan, with UPGMA clustering and Circos plots of recurring clonotypes. Shannon diversity and richness were normalized to the highest possible value given the input cell numbers, yielding values from 0 to 1. CDR3beta sequences were aligned using MUSCLE, distances were calculated using SeqinR, and multidimensional scaling was plotted in R. TCRdb trimmed the raw reads at Q25, called clones with MiXCR and kept productive beta chains. All rows with the same CDR3 protein become a single entry with the most common DNA and genes. The V and J calls reflect TCRdb's pipeline rather than the authors' work. This sample has 1,500 to 2,000 distinct CDR3 sequences in its table, and 5.3% of those were observed once. The ten top clones hold over 25% of the sample.

The clonotype originates from an adult woman who received an inactivated Zika virus vaccine. Here the sequenced sample was antigen-activated CD4+ T cells from blood, cultured, taken during a Zika inactivated vaccine study. Recombination linked TRBV20-1 to TRBJ2-3, and 7 bases in between align with TRBD2. In nucleotide form, the sequence is TGCAGTGCTACAATTCCGCGGGGGAAGTCAGATACGCAGTATTTT. Its translation is CSATIPRGKSDTQYF.